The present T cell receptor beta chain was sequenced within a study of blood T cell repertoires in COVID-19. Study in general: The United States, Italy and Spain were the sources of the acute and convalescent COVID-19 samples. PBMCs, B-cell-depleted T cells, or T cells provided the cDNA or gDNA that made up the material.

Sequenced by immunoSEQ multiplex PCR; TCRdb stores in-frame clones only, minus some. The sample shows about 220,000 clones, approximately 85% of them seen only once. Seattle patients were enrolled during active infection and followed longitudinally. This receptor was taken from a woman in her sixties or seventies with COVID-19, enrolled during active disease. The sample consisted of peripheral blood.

CDR3 coding DNA: TGTGCCACCAGCGTCCTGGGGGGGACCGGGGAGCTGTTTTTT. Translating it yields CATSVLGGTGELFF. The J gene is TRBJ2-2, the V gene TRBV15; 7 bases map to TRBD2. Germline V lookup: CDR1 LNHNV, CDR2 YYDKDF (reference sequence). V shed 5 bases, J shed 5 bases, and the junction held 5 bases outside the gene matches. The CDR3 sequence is 14 residues long.